A single T cell receptor (beta chain) is shown here with its context. The V segment lost 1 base and the J segment 4 bases; nucleotides outside the gene matches: 8. The CDR3 sequence is 17 residues long. The V gene's germline CDR1 is SEHNR and CDR2 FQNEAQ (reference sequence). The data are from a study of T cell changes during pregnancy in multiple sclerosis. The protocol was immunoSEQ multiplex PCR, while the TCRdb copy is restricted to in-frame clones and leaves out a portion. The table records fewer than 85,000 clones, approximately 90% of them present only once. The J gene is TRBJ2-2, the V gene TRBV7-9, with TRBD1 matching over 8 bases. This TCR was recovered from a female donor in good health, enrolled as a control in a pregnancy study. The input for sequencing was peripheral blood, taken in the first trimester of pregnancy. In DNA, the CDR3 is TGTGCCAGCAGCTTAGTCGGCAGGGGGCTTGGCACCGGGGAGCTGTTTTTT. It yields the protein CASSLVGRGLGTGELFF.